The 2 T cell receptor beta chains in this list originate from one sample, sequenced in a study of vaccination effects on CD4 cells after COVID-19. Viral peptide pools were used in the ViraFEST assay to expand antigen-specific CD4+ T cells, and sequencing came afterward. Researchers isolated CD4+ T cells once roughly nine days of culture had elapsed. Either the mRNA-1273 or the BNT162b2 vaccine was given to participants as two doses. This table comes from immunoSEQ multiplex PCR, and its TCRdb copy is limited to in-frame clones, with some not included. The sample yields around 26,000 clones, roughly two thirds seen once. Their specific antigens are unknown. The source was CD4+ T cells from PBMCs cultured with SARS-CoV-2 spike peptides, collected after COVID-19 vaccination. These receptor sequences come from a human donor who received a COVID-19 vaccine.

The chain links TRBV16 to TRBJ1-2; TRBD1 matches 9 bases. In germline, CDR1 is KGHSY, CDR2 FQNENV. The CDR3 extends over 16 amino acids. The V gene end was trimmed by 1 base and the J gene end by 6 bases; junction bases not matched to a gene: 9. In DNA form, the CDR3 reads TGTGCCAGCAGCCAATTAAACAGGGGGCCTTCGAATGGCTACACCTTC. Its translation is CASSQLNRGPSNGYTF.

The sample holds a few counts of this clone. The chain uses TRBV3-1 (or the pseudogene TRBV3-2) and TRBJ1-3, with unresolved D. V dropped 1 base and J dropped 0 bases, with 16 bases sitting between them. Germline lookup yields CDR1 LGHDT and CDR2 YNNKEL (reference sequence). CDR3 length equals 18 residues. DNA of the CDR3: TGTGCCAGCAGCCAAGGGTTGACATTGATCCTCTCTGGAAACACCATATATTTT. Protein product: CASSQGLTLILSGNTIYF.